The 27 T cell receptor beta chains listed next were all sequenced from one sample in a study of Ad26.COV2.S vaccination and SARS-CoV-2 variants. The data were produced by immunoSEQ multiplex PCR, yet TCRdb's version contains in-frame clones alone and is incomplete. The profile shows around 270,000 clones, approximately 88% of them singletons. Treatment meaning: some 20 received Ad26.COV2.S at low or high dose, single or two shots; 5 received placebo; per-sample allocation not given. Vaccine and placebo recipients were sampled on day 63 after the first injection. Sequenced here: peripheral blood, sampled in a trial of Ad26.COV2.S vaccine versus placebo. The receptor source for this set is a person between 18 and 59 years old who received the Ad26.COV2.S COVID-19 vaccine or a placebo.

The V and J genes are TRBV19 and TRBJ1-1; D not certain. The CDR3 contains 15 residues. Trimming removed 5 bases at V and 4 bases at J, with 17 bases between. CDR1 is LNHDA, CDR2 SQIVND, per germline (reference sequence). In DNA, the CDR3 is TGTGCCAGTAGTTCCGGACGGATCTCGGGCACTGAAGCTTTCTTT. Translating it yields CASSSGRISGTEAFF.

The chain uses TRBV6-5 and TRBJ2-3, with 7 bases that match TRBD1. This CDR3 has 15 residues. The ends lost 8 bases at V and 8 bases at J; junction bases unmatched: 16. The V gene's germline CDR1 is MNHEY and CDR2 SVGAGI. DNA for the CDR3: TGTGCCAGCGATCCAGGGGGACAACCCCAAATTACGCAGTATTTT. This gives the protein CASDPGGQPQITQYF.

The chain carries TRBV5-8 and TRBJ2-7; 7 bases match TRBD1. Trimming cost V 3 bases and J 2 bases; bases outside gene matches: 8. Per germline, CDR1 SGHTS and CDR2 YDEGEE. The CDR3 is 15 amino acids. The CDR3 spells CASSSTGVLAYEQYV. In DNA form, the CDR3 reads TGTGCCAGCAGCTCAACAGGGGTCCTCGCCTACGAGCAGTACGTC.

This chain's CDR3 is CASSEGGSRHEQYV. CDR3 DNA sequence: TGTGCCAGCAGTGAGGGCGGGTCGCGACACGAGCAGTACGTC. The chain recombines TRBV6-1 with TRBJ2-7, with D tentatively TRBD2 (5 bases). V gave up 3 bases and J gave up 5 bases, with 14 bases separating them. Germline V gene sequence: CDR1 MNHNS, CDR2 SASEGT. The CDR3 length is 14 residues.

V gene TRBV7-9 combines with J gene TRBJ1-1, with TRBD1 matching 9 bases. Germline V gene data show CDR1 as SEHNR and CDR2 as FQNEAQ (reference sequence). CDR3 length equals 16 residues. V was pared by 5 bases and J by 5 bases, with 12 bases of the junction left unmatched. CDR3 sequence reads: CASSLNIGTGRTEAFF. The CDR3 nucleotides read TGTGCCAGCAGCCTAAATATAGGGACAGGGCGGACTGAAGCTTTCTTT. The whole variable domain, remainder taken from reference TRBV7-9 and TRBJ1-1, is DTGVSQNPRHKITKRGQNVTFRCDPISEHNRLYWYRQTLGQGPEFLTYFQNEAQLEKSRLLSDRFSAERPKGSFSTLEIQRTEQGDSAMYLCASSLNIGTGRTEAFFGQGTRLTVV.

The V call is TRBV10-3, the J call TRBJ2-5; unclear D gene. Germline V CDR1 and CDR2: ENHRY, SYGVKD. CDR3 size: 12 residues. With 10 bases removed from V and 5 bases from J, the gap between germline ends came to 14 bases. The CDR3 sequence is CATPWRWETQYF. The CDR3 DNA reads TGTGCCACCCCCTGGCGGTGGGAGACCCAGTACTTC.

This chain links TRBV24-1 with TRBJ2-3, with D hard to call. CDR3 length: 11 amino acids. Germline V gene lookup returns CDR1 KGHDR and CDR2 SFDVKD. The germline V and J ends were trimmed by 10 bases and 4 bases, with 8 bases remaining between them. CDR3 in amino acids: CATDGSDTQYF. The DNA for the CDR3 is TGTGCCACGGATGGGTCAGATACGCAGTATTTT.

The V gene is TRBV6-4, the J gene TRBJ1-6, with D perhaps TRBD1 (6 bases). Trimming stripped 6 bases from V and 0 bases from J, with 9 bases between. The CDR3 is 15 residues long. The germline gives CDR1 MRHNA, CDR2 SNTAGT. CDR3 in amino acids: CASRLDSSYNSPLHF. The CDR3 DNA reads as TGTGCCAGCAGATTGGACAGCTCCTATAATTCACCCCTCCACTTT.

The chain joins TRBV9 to TRBJ1-3; D perhaps matches TRBD1 (6 bases). The CDR3 contains 17 residues. The ends were cut back, 0 bases at V and 0 bases at J, with 13 bases in the middle. In germline, CDR1 is SGDLS, CDR2 YYNGEE. CDR3 residues: CASSVVSQTGSGNTIYF. The CDR3 region has the DNA TGTGCCAGCAGCGTAGTCAGTCAGACAGGCTCTGGAAACACCATATATTTT.

This clone was seen a single time. The chain combines TRBV9 with TRBJ2-2; D possibly corresponds to TRBD1 (5 bases). Trimming shortened V by 0 bases and J by 1 base, and 10 bases separated the two germline ends. This CDR3 has 16 residues. The germline CDR1 and CDR2 sequences are SGDLS and YYNGEE. The CDR3 DNA reads as TGTGCCAGCAGCGTAGAGGCCACAGGGAACACCGGGGAGCTGTTTTTT. This translates into CASSVEATGNTGELFF.

The chain is built from TRBV6-4 and TRBJ2-3; TRBD2 is a possible D gene (5 bases). The CDR3 spans 17 residues. The V end was cut by 0 bases, the J end by 0 bases, with 13 bases between. From germline, CDR1 is MRHNA and CDR2 SNTAGT. CDR3 amino acids: CASSDSREGWSTDTQYF. The CDR3 DNA reads as TGTGCCAGCAGTGACTCGAGGGAAGGGTGGAGCACAGATACGCAGTATTTT.

The chain has TRBV30 and TRBJ1-5; unclear D gene. The CDR3 sequence is 12 residues long. V was cut by 3 bases and J by 4 bases, with 7 bases left in between. The germline gives CDR1 GTSNPN, CDR2 SVGIG (reference sequence). The CDR3 reads CAWSLFNQPQHF. CDR3 DNA: TGTGCCTGGAGCCTTTTTAATCAGCCCCAGCATTTT.

This clone was picked up a small number of times. The V and J genes are TRBV6-5 and TRBJ1-6; D ambiguous. In germline, CDR1 is MNHEY, CDR2 SVGAGI. There are 15 residues in the CDR3. With 5 bases removed from V and 2 bases from J, the gap between germline ends came to 10 bases. The CDR3 reads CASSRAGTYNSPLHF. The CDR3 DNA sequence: TGTGCCAGCAGTCGGGCGGGGACCTATAATTCACCCCTCCACTTT.

The CDR3 region is CASSLIFVKPTNEKLFF. DNA for the CDR3: TGTGCCAGCAGCTTAATCTTCGTCAAGCCAACTAATGAAAAACTGTTTTTT. The rearrangement uses TRBV7-8 and TRBJ1-4; D unclear. Germline V gives CDR1 SGHVS, CDR2 FQNEAQ. The CDR3 runs to 17 residues. The ends were cut back, 2 bases at V and 0 bases at J, with 13 bases in the middle.

This clone was seen a few times. J is TRBJ2-7 and V is TRBV6-2 or TRBV6-3; unclear D gene. This CDR3 comprises 13 residues. CDR1 MNHEY and CDR2 SVGEGT come from the germline V gene. Trimming cost V 7 bases and J 0 bases, with 10 bases left between them. The CDR3 is CASTPWGSYEQYF. CDR3 nucleotide sequence: TGTGCCAGCACCCCGTGGGGCTCCTACGAGCAGTACTTC.

The rearrangement uses TRBV7-4 and TRBJ2-7; D is perhaps TRBD2 (7 bases). The CDR3 is 13 amino acids. Germline V gene sequence: CDR1 SGHVT, CDR2 SQSDAQ. With 2 bases removed from V and 6 bases from J, the gap between germline ends came to 11 bases. DNA of the CDR3: TGTGCCAGCAGCTTACCGAGGGGGGGCGAGCAGTACGTC. This gives the protein CASSLPRGGEQYV.

This chain connects TRBV7-9 to TRBJ2-1; TRBD2 agrees at 12 bases. The V segment lost 4 bases and the J segment 10 bases; nucleotides outside the gene matches: 14. CDR1 is SEHNR, CDR2 FQNEAQ, per germline (reference sequence). CDR3 length: 17 residues. The CDR3 spells CASSSTSGGTPGWEQFF. Here the CDR3 DNA reads TGTGCCAGCAGCTCAACTAGCGGGGGGACCCCGGGATGGGAGCAGTTCTTC.

V is TRBV11-2 and J is TRBJ2-7; D possibly matches TRBD1 or TRBD2 (5 bases each). V lost 4 bases and J lost 0, with 10 bases in between. Germline V gives CDR1 SGHAT, CDR2 FQNNGV. The CDR3 consists of 14 residues. The CDR3 nucleotides are TGTGCCAGCAGCTGGGACCCTAGCTCCTACGAGCAGTACTTC. Its translation: CASSWDPSSYEQYF.

V and J are TRBV4-2 and TRBJ2-2, with D tentatively TRBD2 (5 bases). Germline CDR1 is LGHNA and CDR2 is YNFKEQ. The ends were cut back, 3 bases at V and 5 bases at J, with 16 bases in the middle. CDR3 length equals 16 residues. The CDR3 DNA sequence: TGTGCCAGCAGCCACCTTGGGGTAGGCGGGACCGGGGAGCTGTTTTTT. It specifies CASSHLGVGGTGELFF.

The chain couples TRBV7-9 to TRBJ1-1; the D gene is possibly TRBD1 (6 bases). Trimming took 5 bases from V and 6 from J, leaving 13 bases between them. This CDR3 has 13 residues. Per the germline V gene, CDR1 is SEHNR and CDR2 is FQNEAQ (reference sequence). This CDR3 reads CASSPGERAEAFF. CDR3 nucleotide sequence: TGTGCCAGCAGCCCAGGGGAGCGGGCTGAAGCTTTCTTT.

V is TRBV27 and J is TRBJ2-5, with D perhaps TRBD1 (6 bases). The CDR3 loop spans 13 amino acids. The germline gives CDR1 MNHEY, CDR2 SMNVEV (reference sequence). The V end was cut by 8 bases, the J end by 5 bases, with 15 bases between. The CDR3 here is CASGYRAGETQYF. DNA of the CDR3: TGTGCCAGCGGTTACAGGGCAGGGGAGACCCAGTACTTC.

The rearrangement links TRBV28 to TRBJ1-4; D is undetermined. V lost 3 bases to trimming and J lost 1 base, with 15 bases between them. The CDR3 contains 17 residues. Germline CDR1 MDHEN, CDR2 SYDVKM. The DNA of the CDR3 is TGTGCCAGCAGTTTCGGCCCGGGGAGGGAAACTAATGAAAAACTGTTTTTT. This encodes CASSFGPGRETNEKLFF.

This clone has only a few counts. This rearrangement joins TRBV4-2 to TRBJ1-6; D possibly corresponds to TRBD1 (6 bases). The CDR3 consists of 15 residues. Trimming left V 0 bases short and J 7 bases short, with 10 bases between. Germline lookup yields CDR1 LGHNA and CDR2 YNFKEQ. CDR3 DNA: TGTGCCAGCAGCCAAGAACACCAGGGGAATTCACCCCTCCACTTT. Its translation: CASSQEHQGNSPLHF.

The chain is built from TRBV11-2 and TRBJ1-2; D remains ambiguous. Per the germline V gene, CDR1 is SGHAT and CDR2 is FQNNGV. The ends were cut back, 5 bases at V and 3 bases at J, with 7 bases in the middle. The CDR3 has 12 residues. The CDR3 bases are TGTGCCAGCAGCCGTTTGGACTATGGCTACACCTTC. Translated, it gives CASSRLDYGYTF.

The CDR3 reads CASSSLLGGLTEQYF. CDR3 bases: TGTGCCAGCAGCTCCCTCTTAGGAGGGCTGACCGAGCAGTACTTC. This chain links TRBV7-9 with TRBJ2-7; TRBD2 is a possible D gene (6 bases). This CDR3 has 15 amino acids. V lost 4 bases, J lost 6 bases, and 19 bases lay in between. Germline V gives CDR1 SEHNR, CDR2 FQNEAQ (reference sequence).

This sequence joins TRBV4-3 and TRBJ2-3, with TRBD1 identical over 7 bases. The CDR3 has 15 residues. Germline CDR1 reads LGHNA; CDR2 reads YSLEER. Trimming at V came to 4 bases and at J to 1 base, leaving 5 bases not matched to a gene. This CDR3 reads CASSPDRDGTDTQYF. The CDR3 DNA is TGCGCCAGCAGCCCCGACAGGGATGGCACAGATACGCAGTATTTT.

The chain recombines TRBV28 with TRBJ2-3, with D unclear. The CDR3 loop spans 19 amino acids. Germline lookup yields CDR1 MDHEN and CDR2 SYDVKM. V was clipped by 4 bases and J by 4 bases, with 27 bases between them. CDR3 in amino acids: CASSSSGMALTAPPDTQYF. The CDR3 region has the DNA TGTGCCAGCAGTTCCTCCGGAATGGCGTTGACTGCCCCACCAGATACGCAGTATTTT.